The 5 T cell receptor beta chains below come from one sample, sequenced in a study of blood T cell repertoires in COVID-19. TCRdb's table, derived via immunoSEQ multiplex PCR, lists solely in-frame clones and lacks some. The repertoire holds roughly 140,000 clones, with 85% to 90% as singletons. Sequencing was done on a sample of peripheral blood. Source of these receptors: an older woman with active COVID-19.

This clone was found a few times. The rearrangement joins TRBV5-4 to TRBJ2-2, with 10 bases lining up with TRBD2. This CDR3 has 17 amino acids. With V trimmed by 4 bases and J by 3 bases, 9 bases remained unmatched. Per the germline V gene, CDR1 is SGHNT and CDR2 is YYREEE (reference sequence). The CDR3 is CASSPRLAGADTGELFF. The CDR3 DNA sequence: TGTGCCAGCAGCCCGCGTCTAGCGGGGGCTGACACCGGGGAGCTGTTTTTT.

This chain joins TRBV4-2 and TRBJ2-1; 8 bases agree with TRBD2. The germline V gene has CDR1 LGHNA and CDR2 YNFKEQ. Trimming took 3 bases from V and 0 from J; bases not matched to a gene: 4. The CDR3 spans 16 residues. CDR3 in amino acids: CASSHGGRISYNEQFF. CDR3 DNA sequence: TGTGCCAGCAGCCATGGCGGGAGGATCTCCTACAATGAGCAGTTCTTC.

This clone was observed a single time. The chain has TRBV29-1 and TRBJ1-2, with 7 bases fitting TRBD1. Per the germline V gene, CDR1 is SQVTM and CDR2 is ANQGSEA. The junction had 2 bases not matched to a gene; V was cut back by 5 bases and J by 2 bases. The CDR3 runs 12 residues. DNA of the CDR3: TGCAGCGTTATGGGACAGAACTATGGCTACACCTTC. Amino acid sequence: CSVMGQNYGYTF.

The CDR3: CASSISAGGVCGNTIYF. CDR3 sequence (DNA): TGTGCCAGCAGCATTTCAGCGGGGGGCGTTTGTGGAAACACCATATATTTT. The rearrangement links TRBV21-1 to TRBJ1-3. TRBV21-1 is described as a pseudogene. The CDR3 extends over 17 amino acids.

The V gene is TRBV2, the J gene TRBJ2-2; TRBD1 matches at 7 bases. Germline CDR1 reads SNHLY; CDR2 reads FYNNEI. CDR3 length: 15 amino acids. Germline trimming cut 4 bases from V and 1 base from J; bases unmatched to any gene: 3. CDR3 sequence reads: CASSGQGRNTGELFF. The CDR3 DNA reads TGTGCCAGCAGTGGACAGGGCCGGAACACCGGGGAGCTGTTTTTT.